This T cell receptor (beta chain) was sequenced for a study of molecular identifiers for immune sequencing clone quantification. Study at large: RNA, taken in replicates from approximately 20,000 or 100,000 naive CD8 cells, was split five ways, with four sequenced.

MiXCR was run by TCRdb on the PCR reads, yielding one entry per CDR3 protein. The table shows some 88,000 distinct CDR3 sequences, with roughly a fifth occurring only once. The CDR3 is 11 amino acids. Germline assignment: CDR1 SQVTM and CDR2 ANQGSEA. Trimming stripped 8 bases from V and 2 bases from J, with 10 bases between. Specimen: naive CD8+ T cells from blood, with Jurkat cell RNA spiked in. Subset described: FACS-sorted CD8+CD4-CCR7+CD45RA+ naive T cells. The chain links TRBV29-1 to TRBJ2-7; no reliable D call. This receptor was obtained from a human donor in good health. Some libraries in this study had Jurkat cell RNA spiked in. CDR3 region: CSCWSPYEQYF. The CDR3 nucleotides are TGCAGCTGTTGGTCTCCCTACGAGCAGTACTTC.